These 13 T cell receptor beta chains came from one sample sequenced in a study of cytotoxic CD8 clonotypes in ibrutinib-treated CLL. TCRdb's table, derived via immunoSEQ multiplex PCR, lists solely in-frame clones and lacks some. The sample yields around 140,000 clones, 80% to 90% seen once. The starting material was PBMCs, obtained after 24 months of ibrutinib treatment. These receptors originate from a human donor with chronic lymphocytic leukemia.

The chain couples TRBV30 to TRBJ2-7; 11 positions agree with TRBD2. This CDR3 contains 15 residues. Trimming at V came to 1 base and at J to 3 bases, leaving 5 bases not matched to a gene. Germline values: CDR1 GTSNPN, CDR2 SVGIG (reference sequence). In DNA form, the CDR3 reads TGTGCCTGGAGTGGGGGACTAGCGGCGAGCTACGAGCAGTACTTC. This sequence encodes CAWSGGLAASYEQYF. Together with reference TRBV30 and TRBJ2-7, the CDR3 gives the full variable domain: SQTIHQWPATLVQPVGSPLSLECTVEGTSNPNLYWYRQAAGRGLQLLFYSVGIGQISSEVPQNLSASRPQDRQFILSSKKLLLSDSGFYLCAWSGGLAASYEQYFGPGTRLTVT.

The CDR3 reads CASQGGDGINGYTF. Here the CDR3 DNA reads TGTGCCAGCCAGGGTGGGGACGGCATAAATGGCTACACCTTC. This sequence joins TRBV5-6 and TRBJ1-2; D might be TRBD1 (5 bases). The CDR3 is 14 amino acids. Germline V gene lookup returns CDR1 SGHDT and CDR2 YYEEEE. V lost 7 bases to trimming and J lost 6 bases, with 19 bases between them.

This chain links TRBV27 with TRBJ2-3; TRBD2 might be the D (6 bases). The V end lost 2 bases, the J end lost 7 bases, and 16 bases lay between the germline ends. This CDR3 region has 15 residues. In germline, CDR1 is MNHEY, CDR2 SMNVEV (reference sequence). The CDR3 spells CASSLAGRTGYTQYF. In DNA, the CDR3 is TGTGCCAGCAGTTTAGCGGGGAGGACCGGTTATACGCAGTATTTT.

This chain links TRBV9 with TRBJ2-1; TRBD2 matches at 13 bases. Unmatched junction bases numbered 5, after V lost 4 bases and J lost 4 bases. The CDR3 has 16 amino acids. CDR1 and CDR2 (germline): SGDLS, YYNGEE. The CDR3 loop is CASSQTSGGAYNEQFF. The CDR3 nucleotides read TGTGCCAGCAGCCAAACTAGCGGGGGGGCATACAATGAGCAGTTCTTC.

The chain couples TRBV7-2 to TRBJ2-2; D perhaps matches TRBD2 (6 bases). Trimming removed 7 bases at V and 4 bases at J, with 13 bases between. The CDR3 has 14 amino acids. Germline CDR1 reads SGHTA; CDR2 reads FQGNSA. CDR3 bases: TGTGCCAGCACCTCCGGACTAACCACCGGGGAGCTGTTTTTT. Encoded protein: CASTSGLTTGELFF.

The chain has TRBV7-2 and TRBJ2-7; no definite D call. The V gene lost 8 bases and the J gene lost 5 bases, with 10 bases spanning the gap. The CDR3 is 11 amino acids. CDR1 is SGHTA, CDR2 FQGNSA, per germline. CDR3 sequence (DNA): TGTGCCAGCGCCTTTAGGAACGAGCAGTACTTC. Its translation: CASAFRNEQYF.

CDR3 nucleotide sequence: TGCAGCGTTGAAAGCTGGACAGGGGGCCATCGCACAGATACGCAGTATTTT. Encoded protein: CSVESWTGGHRTDTQYF. The chain joins TRBV29-1 to TRBJ2-3; 11 bases are a match to TRBD1. The CDR3 is 17 residues long. V shed 2 bases and J 1 base; nucleotides not matched to a gene: 8. Germline loops: CDR1 SQVTM, CDR2 ANQGSEA.

In this sample, this clone turned up once. The gene calls are TRBV30 and TRBJ2-7, with D hard to call. The CDR3 spans 14 residues. Germline CDR1 reads GTSNPN; CDR2 reads SVGIG (reference sequence). V was clipped by 4 bases and J by 0 bases, with 13 bases between them. The CDR3 DNA follows: TGTGCCTGGACTATGTCACCGAGCTCCTACGAGCAGTACTTC. Translation gives CAWTMSPSSYEQYF.

This sequence joins TRBV6-6 and TRBJ1-4; 8 nucleotides match TRBD1. Per the germline V gene, CDR1 is MNHNY and CDR2 is SVGAGI (reference sequence). This CDR3 comprises 15 residues. V shed 6 bases, J shed 4 bases, and the junction held 7 bases outside the gene matches. CDR3 sequence (DNA): TGTGCCAGCAGCGAGGGGACAGGAGGTAATGAAAAACTGTTTTTT. Translating gives CASSEGTGGNEKLFF.

The CDR3 reads CASMGSWVGGTEAFF. Written as DNA, the CDR3 is TGTGCCAGTATGGGGTCTTGGGTCGGGGGCACTGAAGCTTTCTTT. This chain uses TRBV19 with TRBJ1-1; a weak D match, TRBD1 (5 bases). Germline values: CDR1 LNHDA, CDR2 SQIVND (reference sequence). The CDR3 covers 15 residues. Trimming took off 7 bases at V and 4 bases at J, with 19 bases between the two ends.

The genes are TRBV6-6 and TRBJ2-1, with 8 bases matching TRBD1. J gave up 5 bases and V 2 bases, and 5 bases lay outside the gene matches. CDR3 length: 15 amino acids. CDR1 and CDR2 from the germline V gene are MNHNY and SVGAGI (reference sequence). In DNA, the CDR3 is TGTGCCAGCAGTTACCCAAACAGGGGGGACAATGAGCAGTTCTTC. This sequence encodes CASSYPNRGDNEQFF.

This chain's CDR3 is CSAAGTENQPQHF. CDR3 sequence (DNA): TGCAGCGCAGCCGGGACAGAAAATCAGCCCCAGCATTTT. This chain joins TRBV29-1 and TRBJ1-5; 7 positions agree with TRBD1. CDR3 length: 13 amino acids. Germline CDR1 and CDR2: SQVTM and ANQGSEA. V shed 7 bases, J shed 4 bases, and the junction held 7 bases outside the gene matches.

This chain uses TRBV5-1 with TRBJ2-7, with 8 bases lining up with TRBD1. The CDR3 loop spans 15 amino acids. Germline CDR1 SGHRS, CDR2 YFSETQ. V lost 3 bases to trimming and J lost 2 bases; unmatched junction nucleotides: 7. CDR3 nucleotide sequence: TGCGCCAGCAGCTCATGGAGACAGGGGACCTACGAGCAGTACTTC. This sequence encodes CASSSWRQGTYEQYF.